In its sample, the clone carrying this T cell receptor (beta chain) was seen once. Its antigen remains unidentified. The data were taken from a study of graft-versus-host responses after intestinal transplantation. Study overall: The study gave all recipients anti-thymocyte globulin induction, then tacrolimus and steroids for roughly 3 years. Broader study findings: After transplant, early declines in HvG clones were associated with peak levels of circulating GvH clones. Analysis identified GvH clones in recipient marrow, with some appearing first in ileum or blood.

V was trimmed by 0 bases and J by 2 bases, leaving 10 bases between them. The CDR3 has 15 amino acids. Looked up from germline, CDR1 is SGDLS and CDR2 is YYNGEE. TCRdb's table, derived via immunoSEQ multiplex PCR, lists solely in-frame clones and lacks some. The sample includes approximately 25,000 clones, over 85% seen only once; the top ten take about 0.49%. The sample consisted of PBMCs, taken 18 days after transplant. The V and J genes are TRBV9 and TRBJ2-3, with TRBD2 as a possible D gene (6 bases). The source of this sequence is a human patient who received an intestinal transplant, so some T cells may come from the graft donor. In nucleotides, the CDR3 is TGTGCCAGCAGCGTAGAGGCGGGGTACACAGATACGCAGTATTTT. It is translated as CASSVEAGYTDTQYF.